This TCR beta chain comes out of a study of spatial heterogeneity in lung cancer. Study-wide background: In cases with available follow-up PBMC samples, these were sequenced at a median of roughly two years after resection. Fewer alpha-chain than beta-chain sequences were consistently detected.

Unique molecular identifiers tagged every individual TCR cDNA molecule. TCRdb itself ran the 5' RACE reads through MiXCR, one entry per CDR3 protein. The table records tens of thousands of distinct CDR3 sequences, roughly a fifth of them present only once. Time point reported: blood at routine non-recurrence follow-up after resection. This clonotype was counted at least ten times. The CDR3 extends over 14 amino acids. V was trimmed by 0 bases and J by 2 bases, leaving 10 bases between them. Germline assignment: CDR1 DFQATT and CDR2 SNEGSKA (reference sequence). The chain recombines TRBV20-1 with TRBJ1-2; D possibly corresponds to TRBD1 (5 bases). The sequencing used PBMCs, collected at follow-up. The sequence derives from a male donor with early-stage non-small cell lung cancer. DNA of the CDR3: TGCAGTGCTAGAGATCTGCAGGGAAACTATGGCTACACCTTC. Amino acid sequence: CSARDLQGNYGYTF.